This TCR beta chain was sequenced in a study of Ad26.COV2.S vaccination and SARS-CoV-2 variants. Trimming took off 3 bases at V and 0 bases at J, with 10 bases between the two ends. Germline assignment: CDR1 ENHRY and CDR2 SYGVKD. CDR3 length: 15 residues. With respect to this clone: Antigen specificity is unknown.

Study observations and caveats: Placebo recipients had lower spike-specific TCR breadth than vaccine recipients.

As for treatment: roughly 20 received Ad26.COV2.S at low or high dose, single or two shots; 5 received placebo; per-sample allocation not given. Sample collection was performed on day 63 after the first vaccine or placebo injection. Produced via immunoSEQ multiplex PCR; TCRdb's table is partial and in-frame only. The table includes roughly 350,000 clones, less than 90% detected once. This sequence originates from a person aged 18-60 years who received the Ad26.COV2.S COVID-19 vaccine or a placebo. Material: peripheral blood, obtained in a trial of Ad26.COV2.S vaccine versus placebo. The chain employs TRBV10-3 and TRBJ2-3; D is perhaps TRBD2 (5 bases). CDR3 residues: CAISEGRGSTDTQYF. The CDR3 DNA is TGTGCCATCAGTGAAGGGCGAGGGAGCACAGATACGCAGTATTTT.